These T cell receptor beta chains were read from a single sample in a study of cytomegalovirus exposure and HLA in healthy donors. Data came from immunoSEQ multiplex PCR; TCRdb stores just in-frame clones and leaves some out. The table lists some 150,000 clones, 70% to 85% of them singletons, with under 3% in the top ten. The sequencing sample was made of PBMCs. The source is a human donor in good health. The CDR3 runs from the conserved cysteine through the conserved F or W. The D gene is left open where the match is weak. The listing skips clone size in some rows; elsewhere it reads once, few, many or a size class.

j_gene,v_gene,abundance,d_gene,CDR3nt,CDR3aa
TRBJ2-7,TRBV4-2,NA,NA,TGTGCCAGCAGCCAAGTTGTCTACTCCTACGAGCAGTACTTC,CASSQVVYSYEQYF
TRBJ1-6,TRBV2,few,NA,TGTGCCAGCAATACGGGATTGAATTCACCCCTCCACTTT,CASNTGLNSPLHF
TRBJ1-1,TRBV7-9,few,NA,TGTGCCAGCAGCTTAAAGGGGGGGGGTACTGAAGCTTTCTTT,CASSLKGGGTEAFF
TRBJ2-2,TRBV5-4,NA,TRBD1,TGTGCCAGCAGCAGAGGGGGGGGACAGGGGAACACCGGGGAGCTGTTTTTT,CASSRGGGQGNTGELFF
TRBJ1-1,TRBV11-3,NA,NA,TGTGCCAGCAGCTTCGCGGGACGGATGAACACTGAAGCTTTCTTT,CASSFAGRMNTEAFF
TRBJ2-7,TRBV5-1,few,NA,TGCGCCAGCAGCGGCGGGTTCAGCTCCTACGAGCAGTACTTC,CASSGGFSSYEQYF
TRBJ2-7,TRBV5-1,NA,TRBD1,TGCGCCAGCAGCCCGGACAGGGGCGTAGAATCCTACGAGCAGTACTTC,CASSPDRGVESYEQYF
TRBJ1-4,TRBV7-9,NA,TRBD1,TGTGCCAGCAGCACTACAGGGGGCCATGAAAAACTGTTTTTT,CASSTTGGHEKLFF
TRBJ1-1,TRBV6-5,NA,TRBD1,TGTGCCAGCAGTCAGGGGGGTAACACTGAAGCTTTCTTT,CASSQGGNTEAFF
TRBJ1-4,TRBV6-6,NA,NA,TGTGCCAGCAGTTACTCGGAGATCTCCAATGAAAAACTGTTTTTT,CASSYSEISNEKLFF
TRBJ2-1,TRBV6-7,NA,TRBD2,TGTGCCAGCAGTTACTCGATTTCCAGCGGGGGATCCTACAATGAGCAGTTCTTC,CASSYSISSGGSYNEQFF
TRBJ2-1,TRBV7-2,NA,TRBD1,TGTGCCAGCAGCTTCGAGGGGGCTAGTATCGACAATGAGCAGTTCTTC,CASSFEGASIDNEQFF
TRBJ1-1,TRBV19,NA,NA,TGTGCCAGTAGTCCCCGGGGGGAGGACACTGAAGCTTTCTTT,CASSPRGEDTEAFF